Presented here are 9 T cell receptor beta chains from one specimen sequenced in a study of beta chain features in type 1 diabetes (dated by TCRdb to the late 2010s). Libraries came from the immunoSEQ multiplex PCR assay. The High Capacity cDNA Reverse Transcription Kit was used to reverse transcribe all of the isolated RNA, meaning that expressed TCRB transcripts were what got sequenced. The table was pulled from immuneACCESS by TCRdb, which kept in-frame rearrangements only. Such tables lose some clones; where checked, under half of the loss comes from unresolved V genes, and the rest has no known cause. The sample table lists about 450,000 clones, approximately 10% of them with a count of one. Less than 0.06% of the sample is taken by the ten largest. The sample was naive CD4+ T cells from blood. This specimen's cell subset or site label, interpreted: true naive CD4+ T cells. Source of these receptors: a woman under 30 in good health.

This chain uses TRBV9 with TRBJ2-1; D gene uncertain. Germline V gene data show CDR1 as SGDLS and CDR2 as YYNGEE. This CDR3 has 15 residues. V shed 1 base and J shed 7 bases, with 15 bases lying between them. The CDR3 DNA follows: TGTGCCAGCAGCGTAAGGCGGAATGGGAAGAATGAGCAGTTCTTC. Translation gives CASSVRRNGKNEQFF.

There are a few counts of this clone. This chain uses TRBV7-9 with TRBJ1-1, with D uncertain. The CDR3 totals 14 residues. Trimming removed 7 bases from V and 7 bases from J, with 19 bases in between. Germline V gives CDR1 SEHNR, CDR2 FQNEAQ (reference sequence). The CDR3 DNA reads as TGTGCCAGCAATCTCAGGAGCTGGGAGGGTGAAGCTTTCTTT. This translates into CASNLRSWEGEAFF.

This clone was found a few times. The rearrangement uses TRBV5-1 and TRBJ2-7; D not resolved. V lost 4 bases and J 2 bases, leaving 4 bases between the germline ends. CDR1 and CDR2 from the germline V gene are SGHRS and YFSETQ. CDR3 length: 11 residues. The CDR3 nucleotides read TGCGCCAGCAGCCGCCCCTACGAGCAGTACGTC. As protein: CASSRPYEQYV.

V and J are TRBV5-1 and TRBJ2-2, with 13 bases that match TRBD2. Germline loops: CDR1 SGHRS, CDR2 YFSETQ. CDR3 length equals 16 residues. With 4 bases clipped from V and 4 bases from J, the junction kept 4 bases outside the gene matches. The CDR3 DNA is TGCGCCAGCAGCATAACTAGCGGGAGGGCCACCGGGGAGCTGTTTTTT. It is translated as CASSITSGRATGELFF.

The chain is built from TRBV7-3 and TRBJ2-1; either TRBD1 or TRBD2 may fit D (6 bases each). Germline V CDR1 and CDR2: SGHTA, FQGTGA. This CDR3 contains 15 residues. The V and J ends lost 5 bases and 0 bases respectively, with 11 bases between them. The CDR3 region has the DNA TGTGCCAGCAGCGTACAGGGAGGCTCCTACAATGAGCAGTTCTTC. Translation: CASSVQGGSYNEQFF.

The rearrangement uses TRBV27 and TRBJ2-7; 12 bases agree with TRBD1. CDR1 MNHEY and CDR2 SMNVEV come from the germline V gene (reference sequence). CDR3 length: 15 residues. The J segment lost 4 bases and the V segment lost 2 bases, leaving 3 bases of the junction unmatched. As DNA, the CDR3 is TGTGCCAGCAGTTTACTGGGACAGGGGGCTTACGAGCAGTACTTC. Protein: CASSLLGQGAYEQYF.

J is TRBJ1-2 and V is TRBV2; the D gene is possibly TRBD1 (5 bases). The CDR3 contains 13 residues. V shed 2 bases and J shed 4 bases, with 8 bases lying between them. From germline, CDR1 is SNHLY and CDR2 FYNNEI. The CDR3 DNA sequence: TGTGCCAGCAGTGAAACAGGCCTCTATGGCTACACCTTC. It translates to CASSETGLYGYTF.

This sequence joins TRBV18 and TRBJ2-7; D perhaps matches TRBD2 (7 bases). Looked up from germline, CDR1 is KGHSH and CDR2 is LQKENI. Trimming shortened V by 6 bases and J by 0 bases, and 12 bases separated the two germline ends. The CDR3 loop spans 14 amino acids. The CDR3 coding sequence is TGTGCCAGCTCCACGGGGGGCCCCTCCTACGAGCAGTACGTC. Translation gives CASSTGGPSYEQYV.

This chain connects TRBV7-9 to TRBJ2-1; 7 positions match TRBD2. Germline V gene data show CDR1 as SEHNR and CDR2 as FQNEAQ (reference sequence). V lost 2 bases and J lost 3; bases outside the gene matches: 1. The length of the CDR3 is 14 residues. In DNA form, the CDR3 reads TGTGCCAGCAGCTTACGGGACTACTACAATGAGCAGTTCTTC. It encodes CASSLRDYYNEQFF.